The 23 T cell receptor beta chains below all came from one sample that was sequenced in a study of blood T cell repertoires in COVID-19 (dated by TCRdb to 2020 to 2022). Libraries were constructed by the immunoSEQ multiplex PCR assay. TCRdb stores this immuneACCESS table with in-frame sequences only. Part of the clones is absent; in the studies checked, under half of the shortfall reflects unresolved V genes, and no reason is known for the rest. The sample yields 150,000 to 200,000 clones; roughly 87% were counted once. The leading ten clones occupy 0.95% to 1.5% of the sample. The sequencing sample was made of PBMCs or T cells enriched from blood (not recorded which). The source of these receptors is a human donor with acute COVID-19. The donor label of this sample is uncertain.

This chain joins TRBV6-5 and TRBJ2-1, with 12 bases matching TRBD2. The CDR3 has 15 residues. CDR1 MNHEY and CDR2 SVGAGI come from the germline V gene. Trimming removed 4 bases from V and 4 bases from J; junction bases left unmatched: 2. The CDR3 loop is CASSLTSGGYNEQFF. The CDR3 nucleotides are TGTGCCAGCAGTTTGACTAGCGGGGGATACAATGAGCAGTTCTTC.

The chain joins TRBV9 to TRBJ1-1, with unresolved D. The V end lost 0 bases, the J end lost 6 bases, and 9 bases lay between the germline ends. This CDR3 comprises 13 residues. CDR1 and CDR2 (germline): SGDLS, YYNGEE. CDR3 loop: CASSVDEGSEAFF. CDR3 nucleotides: TGTGCCAGCAGCGTAGATGAGGGTTCTGAAGCTTTCTTT.

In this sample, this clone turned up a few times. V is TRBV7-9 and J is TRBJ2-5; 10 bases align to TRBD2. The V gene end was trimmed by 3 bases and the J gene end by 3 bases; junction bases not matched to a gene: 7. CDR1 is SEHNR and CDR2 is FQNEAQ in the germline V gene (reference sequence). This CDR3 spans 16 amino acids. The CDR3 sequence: CASSFRTSGEEETQYF. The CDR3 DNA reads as TGTGCCAGCAGCTTTCGGACTAGCGGAGAGGAAGAGACCCAGTACTTC.

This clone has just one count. CDR3: CASRLQGNTGELFF. In DNA, the CDR3 is TGTGCCAGCAGACTACAGGGGAACACCGGGGAGCTGTTTTTT. The chain has TRBV7-3 and TRBJ2-2, with D perhaps matching TRBD1 (6 bases). Between the trimmed V and J ends, which lost 6 bases and 1 base, there was a span of 9 bases. CDR1 and CDR2 (germline): SGHTA, FQGTGA. The CDR3 is 14 amino acids. The full variable domain, rest sourced from reference TRBV7-3 and TRBJ2-2, is GAGVSQTPSNKVTEKGKYVELRCDPISGHTALYWYRQSLGQGPEFLIYFQGTGAADDSGLPNDRFFAVRPEGSVSTLKIQRTERGDSAVYLCASRLQGNTGELFFGEGSRLTVL.

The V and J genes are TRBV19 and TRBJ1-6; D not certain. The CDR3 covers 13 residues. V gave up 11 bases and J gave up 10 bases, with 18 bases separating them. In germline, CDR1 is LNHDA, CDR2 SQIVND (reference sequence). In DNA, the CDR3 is TGTGCCTCCCGAGGGAGCTTTGGATCACCCCTCCACTTT. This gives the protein CASRGSFGSPLHF.

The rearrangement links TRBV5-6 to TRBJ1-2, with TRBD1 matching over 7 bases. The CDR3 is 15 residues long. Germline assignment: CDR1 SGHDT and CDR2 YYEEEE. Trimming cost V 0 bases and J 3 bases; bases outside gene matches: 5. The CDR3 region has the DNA TGTGCCAGCAGCTTGGGGAGGGGGCGGTACTATGGCTACACCTTC. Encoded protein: CASSLGRGRYYGYTF.

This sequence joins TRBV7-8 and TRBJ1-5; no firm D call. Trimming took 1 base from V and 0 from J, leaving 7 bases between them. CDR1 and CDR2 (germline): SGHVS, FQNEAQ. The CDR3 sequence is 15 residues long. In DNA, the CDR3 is TGTGCCAGCAGCTTAGTCAGCGATAGCAATCAGCCCCAGCATTTT. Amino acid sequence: CASSLVSDSNQPQHF.

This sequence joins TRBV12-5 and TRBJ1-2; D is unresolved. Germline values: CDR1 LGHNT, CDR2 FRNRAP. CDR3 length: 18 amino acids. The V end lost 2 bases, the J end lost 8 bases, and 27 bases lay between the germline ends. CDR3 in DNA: TGTGCTAGTGGTTTGTCAAGAAGCCGACTAAGGTCAATCGGGGGCTACACCTTC. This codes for CASGLSRSRLRSIGGYTF.

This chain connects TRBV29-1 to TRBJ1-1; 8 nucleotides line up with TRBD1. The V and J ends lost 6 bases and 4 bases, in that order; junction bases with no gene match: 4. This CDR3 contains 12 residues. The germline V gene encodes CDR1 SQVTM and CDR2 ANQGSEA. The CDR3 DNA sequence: TGCAGCGTCTTTACAGGGGGCACTGAAGCTTTCTTT. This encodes CSVFTGGTEAFF. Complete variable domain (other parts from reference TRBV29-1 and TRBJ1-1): SAVISQKPSRDICQRGTSLTIQCQVDSQVTMMFWYRQQPGQSLTLIATANQGSEATYESGFVIDKFPISRPNLTFSTLTVSNMSPEDSSIYLCSVFTGGTEAFFGQGTRLTVV.

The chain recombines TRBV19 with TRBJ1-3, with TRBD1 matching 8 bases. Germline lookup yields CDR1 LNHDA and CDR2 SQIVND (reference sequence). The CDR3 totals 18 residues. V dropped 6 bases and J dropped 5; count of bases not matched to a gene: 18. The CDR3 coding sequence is TGTGCCAGTAGCACCATTCTGGACAGGGATTTGGGGCGAAACACCATATATTTT. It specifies CASSTILDRDLGRNTIYF.

CDR3 nucleotides: TGCGCCAGCAGCTTGAGGCCCGGGGGGGTCCAAGAGACCCAGTACTTC. This gives the protein CASSLRPGGVQETQYF. The gene calls are TRBV5-1 and TRBJ2-5; TRBD2 aligns across 8 bases. CDR3 length: 16 amino acids. CDR1 is SGHRS, CDR2 YFSETQ, per germline. J lost 1 base, V lost 1 base, and 6 bases had no gene match.

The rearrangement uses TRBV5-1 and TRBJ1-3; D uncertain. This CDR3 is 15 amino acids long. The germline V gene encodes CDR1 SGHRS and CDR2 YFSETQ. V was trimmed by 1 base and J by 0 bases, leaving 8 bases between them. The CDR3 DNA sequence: TGCGCCAGCAGCTTGATCGGAGACTCTGGAAACACCATATATTTT. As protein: CASSLIGDSGNTIYF.

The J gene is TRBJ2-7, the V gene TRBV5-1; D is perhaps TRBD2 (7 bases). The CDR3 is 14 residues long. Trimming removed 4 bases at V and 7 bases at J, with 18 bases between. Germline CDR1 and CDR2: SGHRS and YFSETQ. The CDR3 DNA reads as TGCGCCAGCAGCCTCGCGGGGGCGCGGTGGGAGCAGTACTTC. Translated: CASSLAGARWEQYF.

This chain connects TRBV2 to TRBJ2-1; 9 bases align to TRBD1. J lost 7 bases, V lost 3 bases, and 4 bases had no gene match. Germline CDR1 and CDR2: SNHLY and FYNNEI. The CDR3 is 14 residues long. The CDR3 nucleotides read TGTGCCAGCAGTGATCCCGGGACAGGGAATGAGCAGTTCTTC. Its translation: CASSDPGTGNEQFF.

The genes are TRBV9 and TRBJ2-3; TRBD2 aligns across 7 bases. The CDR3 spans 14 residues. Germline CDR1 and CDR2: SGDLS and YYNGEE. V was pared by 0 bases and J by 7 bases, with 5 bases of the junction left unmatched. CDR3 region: CASSVDGGINTQYF. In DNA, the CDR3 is TGTGCCAGCAGCGTAGACGGGGGGATCAATACGCAGTATTTT.

CDR3 sequence: CASSPGSGGRKINIQYF. DNA of the CDR3: TGTGCCAGCTCCCCAGGTAGCGGGGGCCGCAAGATAAACATTCAGTACTTC. This chain joins TRBV7-7 and TRBJ2-4; 9 positions match TRBD2. The J segment lost 6 bases and the V segment lost 8 bases, leaving 17 bases of the junction unmatched. Germline V gives CDR1 SSHAT, CDR2 FNYEAQ (reference sequence). The CDR3 consists of 17 residues.

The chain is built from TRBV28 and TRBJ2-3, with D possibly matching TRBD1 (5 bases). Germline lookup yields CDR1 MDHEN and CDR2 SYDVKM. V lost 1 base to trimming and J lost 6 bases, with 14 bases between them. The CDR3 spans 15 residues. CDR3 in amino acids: CASSLYLQAYDTQYF. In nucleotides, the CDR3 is TGTGCCAGCAGTTTATACCTACAGGCGTACGATACGCAGTATTTT. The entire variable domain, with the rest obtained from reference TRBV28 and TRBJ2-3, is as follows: DVKVTQSSRYLVKRTGEKVFLECVQDMDHENMFWYRQDPGLGLRLIYFSYDVKMKEKGDIPEGYSVSREKKERFSLILESASTNQTSMYLCASSLYLQAYDTQYFGPGTRLTVL.

The CDR3 bases are TGTGCCAGCAGCTTTCAAGCGTTAAGTGACGAGCAGTACTTC. Amino acids: CASSFQALSDEQYF. The chain has TRBV11-3 and TRBJ2-7; D uncertain. The CDR3 covers 14 residues. CDR1 and CDR2 (germline): SGHNT, YENEEA. Trimming stripped 3 bases from V and 5 bases from J, with 14 bases between.

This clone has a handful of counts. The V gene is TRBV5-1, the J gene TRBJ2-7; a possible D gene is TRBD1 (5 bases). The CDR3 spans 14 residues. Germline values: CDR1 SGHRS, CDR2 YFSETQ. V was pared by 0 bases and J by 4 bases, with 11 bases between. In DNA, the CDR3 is TGCGCCAGCAGCTTGGACAGGAACCTTTACGAGCAGTACTTC. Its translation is CASSLDRNLYEQYF.

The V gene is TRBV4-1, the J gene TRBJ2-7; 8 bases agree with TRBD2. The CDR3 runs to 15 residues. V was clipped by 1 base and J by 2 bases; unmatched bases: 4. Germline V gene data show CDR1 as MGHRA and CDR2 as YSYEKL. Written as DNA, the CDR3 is TGCGCCAGCAGCCAAGCCACGGGGGGGACCTACGAGCAGTACTTC. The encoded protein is CASSQATGGTYEQYF.

CDR3 DNA sequence: TGTGCCAGCCTGGGGCTCTCTGGGGCCAACGTCCTGACTTTC. It encodes CASLGLSGANVLTF. The chain recombines TRBV2 with TRBJ2-6; TRBD1 might be the D (5 bases). V lost 8 bases, J lost 0 bases, and 8 bases lay in between. The CDR3 runs to 14 residues. The V gene's germline CDR1 is SNHLY and CDR2 FYNNEI.

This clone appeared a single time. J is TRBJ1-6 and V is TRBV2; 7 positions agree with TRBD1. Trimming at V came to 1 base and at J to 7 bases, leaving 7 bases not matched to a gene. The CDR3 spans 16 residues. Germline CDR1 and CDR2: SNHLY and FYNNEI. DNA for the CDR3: TGTGCCAGCAGTGAAGGCAGGGGGGCACCAAATTCACCCCTCCACTTT. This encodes CASSEGRGAPNSPLHF.

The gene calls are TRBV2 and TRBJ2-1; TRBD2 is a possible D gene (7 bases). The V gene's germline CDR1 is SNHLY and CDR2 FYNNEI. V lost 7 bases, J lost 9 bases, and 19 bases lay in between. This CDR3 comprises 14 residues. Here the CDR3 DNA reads TGTGCCAGCAACCTGGGAGGGGGGCGGCGTGAGCAGTTCTTC. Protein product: CASNLGGGRREQFF.